This T cell receptor (beta chain) is from a study of cytomegalovirus exposure and HLA in healthy donors. Findings of the study overall: As a later analysis showed, a missense DCLRE1C variant was linked to trimming of TCR beta V- and J-genes. Follow-up analysis found HLA locus-dependent TCR association rates, highest for DRB1 and lowest for HLA-C.

The trim removed 1 base at V and 6 bases at J, leaving 4 bases unmatched. Germline loops: CDR1 SNHLY, CDR2 FYNNEI. The CDR3 spans 14 residues. A note on this clone: Its specificity is not known.

13 Jbeta primers and 60 Vbeta primers were used for the PCR. The table came from immunoSEQ multiplex PCR; TCRdb's copy has only in-frame clones and leaves some out. The data show about 69,000 clones, about 70% seen once. Sequencing used PBMCs. The V call is TRBV2, the J call TRBJ2-3, with 7 bases lining up with TRBD1. The receptor was derived from a woman aged 25 to 39 in good health and CMV-seronegative. This CDR3 reads CASSEGTQGDTQYF. Written as DNA, the CDR3 is TGTGCCAGCAGTGAAGGGACACAGGGGGATACGCAGTATTTT. Filled out from reference TRBV2 and TRBJ2-3, the complete variable domain reads EPEVTQTPSHQVTQMGQEVILRCVPISNHLYFYWYRQILGQKVEFLVSFYNNEISEKSEIFDDQFSVERPDGSNFTLKIRSTKLEDSAMYFCASSEGTQGDTQYFGPGTRLTVL.